This TCR beta chain appears in the sequencing data of a study of T cell repertoires in cytomegalovirus infection. Study information: It can be stated that public TCR beta signatures indicated CMV infection as well as a matching HLA type. Study conclusions and caveats: Individuals carrying CMV plus the relevant HLA were identified by cumulative frequency of public TCR beta families. It was HLA-C-restricted CMV-specific TCR beta clonotypes that dominated the response ex vivo.

This CDR3 is built from 13 residues. Losses at the gene ends were 8 bases for V and 5 bases for J; bases not matched to a gene: 8. CDR1 and CDR2 (germline): MNHNS, SASEGT. This clonotype showed up just a few times. Its antigen is currently unknown. From the reads, TCRdb called clonotypes with MiXCR, one entry per CDR3 protein. The sample lists about 830,000 distinct CDR3 sequences; approximately 30% were seen once. The TCR comes from a human donor in good health (CMV status not recorded). Some clones in this sample may be carry-over from other donors' samples. Source: cultured CD8+ T cells from PBMCs, taken from culture after CMV antigen stimulation. V is TRBV6-1 and J is TRBJ1-2; 7 bases line up with TRBD1. The DNA of the CDR3 is TGTGCCAGCGGACAGGCCGCACAATATGGCTACACCTTC. Translated: CASGQAAQYGYTF.